This T cell receptor (beta chain) derives from a study of blood T cell repertoires in COVID-19. Trimming took off 4 bases at V and 14 bases at J, with 26 bases between the two ends. Germline-derived CDR1 and CDR2 are SGHTA and FQGNSA. The CDR3 is 16 amino acids. The protocol was immunoSEQ multiplex PCR, while the TCRdb copy is restricted to in-frame clones and leaves out a portion. The table has about 130,000 clones, around nine tenths seen once. This clone was recorded a few times. The chain is built from TRBV7-2 and TRBJ1-4; D possibly corresponds to TRBD1 (6 bases). Sequencing was done on a sample of peripheral blood. This TCR came from a woman aged 80 or over with acute or convalescent COVID-19. CDR3 loop: CASSSTNTGIGARLFF. In DNA form, the CDR3 reads TGTGCCAGCAGCTCCACGAATACAGGGATAGGTGCCCGTCTGTTTTTT.